In its sample, the clone carrying this T cell receptor (beta chain) was seen a few times. Its cognate antigen is unknown. These data come from a study of regulatory T cells in long-lasting Graves disease. Regarding time point: newly diagnosed GD, antithyroid drugs for less than 3 months. After RNA was extracted from PBMCs, the TCR library was made from it. Trimming at V came to 7 bases and at J to 4 bases, leaving 14 bases not matched to a gene. This CDR3 spans 16 amino acids. Germline V gives CDR1 SGHRS, CDR2 YFSETQ. Regarding the study as a whole: A greater number of public clonotypes (under 3,000) was shared by persistent patients than by new patients (over 900).

Through Arm-PCR of CDR3 regions and iRepertoire HTBI primers, TCR beta libraries were built. Original processing methods: Identification of gene segments yielded over 60 TRBV and 13 to 15 TRBJ across samples. TCRdb re-derived calls from the multiplex PCR reads in MiXCR, one entry per CDR3 protein. Clone size and V and J calls follow TCRdb, not the original study. The table lists approximately 390,000 distinct CDR3 sequences, around 15% of them singletons. The sample was also linked to a second study, of T cells in Graves' hyperthyroidism and ophthalmopathy. That study adds: Patients having uncontrolled infection, another autoimmune disease, pregnancy or lactation were not included.

This chain connects TRBV5-1 to TRBJ2-5; TRBD2 aligns across 9 bases. The sequence was collected from a woman aged 18-29 years with Graves disease. Sequenced material: peripheral blood mononuclear cells (PBMCs), taken at new diagnosis, from a patient treated with antithyroid drugs. The CDR3 DNA reads TGCGCCAGCCAATCAACCGGGACTAGCACTGGAGAGACCCAGTACTTC. Translated, it gives CASQSTGTSTGETQYF. The full variable domain, in which reference TRBV5-1 and TRBJ2-5 provide the parts outside the CDR3, is KAGVTQTPRYLIKTRGQQVTLSCSPISGHRSVSWYQQTPGQGLQFLFEYFSETQRNKGNFPGRFSGRQFSNSRSEMNVSTLELGDSALYLCASQSTGTSTGETQYFGPGTRLLVL.